This T cell receptor (beta chain) is drawn from a study of cytomegalovirus exposure and HLA in healthy donors. Study-level points and caveats: A prior analysis recorded that most TCR beta V segments were productive about 87% or about 30% of the time. Trimming of TCR beta V- and J-genes showed a link, identified in a later analysis, to a missense DCLRE1C variant. Per published reports, the classifier diagnosed cytomegalovirus status with high specificity and sensitivity.

In the case of this clone: Its antigen is not identified.

PCR involved 60 Vbeta and 13 Jbeta primers. This table comes from immunoSEQ multiplex PCR, and its TCRdb copy is limited to in-frame clones, with some not included. The data show 94,000 or so clones, over 70% seen once. V lost 5 bases to trimming and J lost 8 bases; unmatched junction nucleotides: 6. The germline V gene has CDR1 LNHDA and CDR2 SQIVND (reference sequence). The CDR3 has 13 residues. The chain has TRBV19 and TRBJ2-3; 8 nucleotides line up with TRBD1. This receptor was identified in a man aged 55 to 69 in good health and CMV-seronegative. The sample taken for sequencing was PBMCs. CDR3 sequence: CASSVQGAATQYF. Here the CDR3 DNA reads TGTGCCAGTAGTGTCCAGGGGGCAGCTACGCAGTATTTT.